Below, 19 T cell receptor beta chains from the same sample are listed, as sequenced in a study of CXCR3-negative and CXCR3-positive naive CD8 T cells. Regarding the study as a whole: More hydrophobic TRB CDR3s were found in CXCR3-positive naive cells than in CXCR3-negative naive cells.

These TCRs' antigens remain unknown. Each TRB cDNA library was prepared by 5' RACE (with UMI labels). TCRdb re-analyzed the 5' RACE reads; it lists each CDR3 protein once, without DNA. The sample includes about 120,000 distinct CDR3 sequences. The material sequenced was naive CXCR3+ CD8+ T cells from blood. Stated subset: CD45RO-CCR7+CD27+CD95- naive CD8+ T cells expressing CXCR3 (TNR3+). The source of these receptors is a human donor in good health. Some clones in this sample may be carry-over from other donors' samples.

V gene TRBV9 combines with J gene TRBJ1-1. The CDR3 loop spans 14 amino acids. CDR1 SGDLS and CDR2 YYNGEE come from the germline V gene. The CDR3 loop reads CASSVVDGAAEAFF.

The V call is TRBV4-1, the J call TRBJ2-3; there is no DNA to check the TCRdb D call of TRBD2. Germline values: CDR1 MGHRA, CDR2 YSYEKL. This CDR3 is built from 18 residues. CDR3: CASSQDFRSGGFTDTQYF.

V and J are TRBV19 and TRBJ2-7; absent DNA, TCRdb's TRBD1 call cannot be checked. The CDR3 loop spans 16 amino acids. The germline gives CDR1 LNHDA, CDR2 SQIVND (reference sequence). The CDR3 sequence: CASSITSGASSYEQYF.

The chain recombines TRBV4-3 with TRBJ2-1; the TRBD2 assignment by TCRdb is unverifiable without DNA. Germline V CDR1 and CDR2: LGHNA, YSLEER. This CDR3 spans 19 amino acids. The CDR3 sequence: CASSQDLGSGGPLHNEQFF.

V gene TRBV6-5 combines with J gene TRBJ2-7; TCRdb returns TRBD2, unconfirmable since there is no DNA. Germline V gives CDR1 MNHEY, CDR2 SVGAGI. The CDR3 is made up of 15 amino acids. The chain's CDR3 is CASTMSSGGRYEQYF.

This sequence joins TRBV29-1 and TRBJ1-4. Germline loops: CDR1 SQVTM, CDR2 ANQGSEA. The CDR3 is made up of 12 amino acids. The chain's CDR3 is CSVWDEYEKLFF.

Here the CDR3 reads CASSQESNYEQYF. V usage is TRBV4-3 and J usage is TRBJ2-7. This CDR3 is 13 amino acids long. The germline V gene encodes CDR1 LGHNA and CDR2 YSLEER.

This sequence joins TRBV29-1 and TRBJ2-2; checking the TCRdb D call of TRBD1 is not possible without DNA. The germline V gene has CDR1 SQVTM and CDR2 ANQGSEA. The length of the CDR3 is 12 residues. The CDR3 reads CSVPRGTGELFF.

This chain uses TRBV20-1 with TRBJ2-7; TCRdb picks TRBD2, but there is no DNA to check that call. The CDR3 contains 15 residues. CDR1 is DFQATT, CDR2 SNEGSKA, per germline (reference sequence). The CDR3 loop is CSAGFSGERAYEQYF.

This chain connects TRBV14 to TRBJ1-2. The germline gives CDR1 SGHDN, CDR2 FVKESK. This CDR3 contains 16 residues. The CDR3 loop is CASSQDIGSTLYGYTF.

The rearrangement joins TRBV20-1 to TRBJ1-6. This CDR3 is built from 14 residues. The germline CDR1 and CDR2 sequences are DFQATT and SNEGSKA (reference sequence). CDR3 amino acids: CSALEGLTNSPLHF.

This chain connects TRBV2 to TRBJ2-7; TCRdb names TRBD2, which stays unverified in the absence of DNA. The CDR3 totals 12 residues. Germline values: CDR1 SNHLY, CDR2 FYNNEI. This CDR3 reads CASSPDGGEQYF.

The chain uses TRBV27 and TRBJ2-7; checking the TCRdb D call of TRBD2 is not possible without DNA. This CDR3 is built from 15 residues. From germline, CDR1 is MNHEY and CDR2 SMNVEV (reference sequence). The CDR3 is CASSFGLAGPYEQYF.

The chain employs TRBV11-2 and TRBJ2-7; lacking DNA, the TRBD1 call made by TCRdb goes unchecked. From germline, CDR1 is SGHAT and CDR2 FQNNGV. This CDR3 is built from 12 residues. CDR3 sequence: CASSKTGYEQYF.

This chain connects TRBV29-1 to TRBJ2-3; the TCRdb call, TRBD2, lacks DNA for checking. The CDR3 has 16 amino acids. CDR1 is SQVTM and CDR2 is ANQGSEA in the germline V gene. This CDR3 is CSVPYLTRMGTDTQYF.

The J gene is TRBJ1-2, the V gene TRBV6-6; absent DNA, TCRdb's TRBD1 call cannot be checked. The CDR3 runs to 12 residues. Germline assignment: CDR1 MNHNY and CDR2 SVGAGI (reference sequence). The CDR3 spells CASSAQDGGYTF.

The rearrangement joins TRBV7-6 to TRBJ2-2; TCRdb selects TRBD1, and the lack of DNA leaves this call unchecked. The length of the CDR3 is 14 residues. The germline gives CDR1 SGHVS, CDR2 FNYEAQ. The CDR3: CASSFPGNTGELFF.

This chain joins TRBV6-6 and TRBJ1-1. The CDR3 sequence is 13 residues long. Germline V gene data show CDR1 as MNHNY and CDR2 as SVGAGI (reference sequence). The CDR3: CASSYSIGTEAFF.

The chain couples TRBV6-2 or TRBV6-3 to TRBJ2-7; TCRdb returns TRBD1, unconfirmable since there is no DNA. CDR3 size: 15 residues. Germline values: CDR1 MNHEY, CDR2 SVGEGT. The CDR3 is CASTSDGDVLYEQYF.